This is a list of T cell receptor beta chains from one sample in a study of technical replicates of blood from a few donors. The repertoire was sequenced with immunoSEQ multiplex PCR; TCRdb's copy has only in-frame clones and lacks some. This sample yields some 100,000 clones, of which roughly 95% are seen a single time; 0.21% belongs to the top ten. Sample: T cells isolated from PBMCs. The receptor source for this set is a human donor in good health. CDR3s include the opening cysteine and the closing phenylalanine or tryptophan. D genes are given only for firm matches. Clone size is not always given. Where it is, it says once, few, many or a class for expanded clones.

DNA	CDR3	V	D	J	length	size
TGTGCCAGCAGCTTAGGTCCAGCGGGAGTTTCCGGCTACGAGCAGTACTTC	CASSLGPAGVSGYEQYF	TRBV7-8	TRBD2	TRBJ2-7	17	.
TGTGCCAGCAGTTTAACCCAGGGTTCGTACTTC	CASSLTQGSYF	TRBV28	.	TRBJ2-4	11	.
TGTGCCAGCAGCTTGATGTGGACAGGGGAAGCAAACATTCAGTACTTC	CASSLMWTGEANIQYF	TRBV5-6	TRBD1	TRBJ2-4	16	.
TGCAGCGTTGAGCTTGGCGACAGGAACACCGGGGAGCTGTTTTTT	CSVELGDRNTGELFF	TRBV29-1	.	TRBJ2-2	15	once
TGTGCCAGCAGGGAGGGAGGCCTTGAAGCTTTCTTT	CASREGGLEAFF	TRBV2	.	TRBJ1-1	12	.
TGCGCCAGCAGCTCGCCGCCTAGCGGGGATATCTACGAGCAGTACTTC	CASSSPPSGDIYEQYF	TRBV5-1	TRBD2	TRBJ2-7	16	.
TGTGCCAGTAACCTCGGGGGGCGGGGTGGTCAGCCCCAGCATTTT	CASNLGGRGGQPQHF	TRBV19	.	TRBJ1-5	15	.
TGTGCCTGGAGTCCCGGACAGCTACTTAATGAAAAACTGTTTTTT	CAWSPGQLLNEKLFF	TRBV30	.	TRBJ1-4	15	.
TGCAGCGTTCGGTATGTGGGCCCCTATGGCTACACCTTC	CSVRYVGPYGYTF	TRBV29-1	.	TRBJ1-2	13	.
TGTGCCAGCAGTTGGCGGCAGTTTTATTCACCCCTCCACTTT	CASSWRQFYSPLHF	TRBV6-5	.	TRBJ1-6	14	.
TGTGCCAGCAGCTTAGGACAGGGATTAAGCAATCAGCCCCAGCATTTT	CASSLGQGLSNQPQHF	TRBV7-6	TRBD1	TRBJ1-5	16	.
TGTGCCAGCAGCCCCGAACATCAATACAATGAGCAGTTCTTC	CASSPEHQYNEQFF	TRBV13	.	TRBJ2-1	14	.
TGTGCCAGCAGCCTCCAGGCAGTCTACGAGCAGTACTTC	CASSLQAVYEQYF	TRBV2	.	TRBJ2-7	13	.
TGTGCCAGCAGCTTGCTCCGGTTTGGGCTAGCAAGTAATGAGCAGTTCTTC	CASSLLRFGLASNEQFF	TRBV5-4	.	TRBJ2-1	17	once
TGTGCCAGCAGCTTGAGGTACGGATCCGATGAGCAGTTCTTC	CASSLRYGSDEQFF	TRBV7-7	.	TRBJ2-1	14	.
TGTGCCAGCAGCTTAAGGGGGGGCATGAGCTCCTACGAGCAGTACTTC	CASSLRGGMSSYEQYF	TRBV5-6	.	TRBJ2-7	16	.
TGTGCCAGCAGTTACCCACAGGGACGGCGACAGCCCCAGCATTTT	CASSYPQGRRQPQHF	TRBV6-5	.	TRBJ1-5	15	.
TGTGCCAGTAGAGGGGAGGGAGGCTACACCTTC	CASRGEGGYTF	TRBV19	.	TRBJ1-2	11	.
TGTGCCAGCAGCCAAGATCTCGCGGCAGGGCGAGAGCAGTACTTC	CASSQDLAAGREQYF	TRBV14	.	TRBJ2-7	15	once
TGTGCCAGCAGTTCCGGGACAGGGAAGTGGAGCACTGAAGCTTTCTTT	CASSSGTGKWSTEAFF	TRBV12-1	.	TRBJ1-1	16	.
TGTGCCAGCAGCCTAAGGGGGTCCTACGAGCAGTACTTC	CASSLRGSYEQYF	TRBV11-3	.	TRBJ2-7	13	.
TGTGCTAGCAGCTCTTCCTCAGGGGCTCAAGAGACCCAGTACTTC	CASSSSSGAQETQYF	TRBV7-7	.	TRBJ2-5	15	.
TGTGCCAGTACCAAAAACAGGGAGAACACTGAAGCTTTCTTT	CASTKNRENTEAFF	TRBV25-1	.	TRBJ1-1	14	.
TGCGCCAGCAGCTCCGGGACAGGGGAAACTGGGGCCAACGTCCTGACTTTC	CASSSGTGETGANVLTF	TRBV5-1	TRBD1	TRBJ2-6	17	.
TGTGCCTGGGCCGGGTGGGGAGTTGATGAGCAGTACTTC	CAWAGWGVDEQYF	TRBV30	.	TRBJ2-7	13	.
TGTGCCAGCAGCTTAGATAGAAACACCATATATTTT	CASSLDRNTIYF	TRBV7-8	.	TRBJ1-3	12	.
TGTGCCAGAAGCTTGGGATGCTCTCGAGGGGGAGATGGACAGCCCCAGCATTTT	CARSLGCSRGGDGQPQHF	TRBV5-3	.	TRBJ1-5	18	.
TGTGCCAGCAGTGTCGCGGGAGGGTGGCCCGAGCAGTACTTC	CASSVAGGWPEQYF	TRBV6-1	TRBD2	TRBJ2-7	14	.
TGTGCCAGCAGCTCCGGGACTAGCGGGGGAGGTTCCTACAATGAGCAGTTCTTC	CASSSGTSGGGSYNEQFF	TRBV7-9	TRBD2	TRBJ2-1	18	.
TGTGCCAGCAGCTTGGGTGGACAGGGGGCTTCAGATACGCAGTATTTT	CASSLGGQGASDTQYF	TRBV11-3	TRBD1	TRBJ2-3	16	.
TGTGCCAGCAGAACAGCGGCAGGGGTGGGGACTGAAGCTTTCTTT	CASRTAAGVGTEAFF	TRBV28	.	TRBJ1-1	15	once
TGTGCCAGCAGCCTAAAAGCTTCCTACAATGAGCAGTTCTTC	CASSLKASYNEQFF	TRBV5-4	.	TRBJ2-1	14	.
TGTGCCTGGAGTGGATTATGGGCACCGGGAGGGAACACTGAAGCTTTCTTT	CAWSGLWAPGGNTEAFF	TRBV30	.	TRBJ1-1	17	.
TGTGCCAGCAGTCCGCTAATTGAATACGAGCAGTACTTC	CASSPLIEYEQYF	TRBV27	.	TRBJ2-7	13	.
TGTGCCAGCAGTTTACGGTTGGTTCGGGAGACCCAGTACTTC	CASSLRLVRETQYF	TRBV28	.	TRBJ2-5	14	.
TGTGCCAGCAGCTTAAGTCAGGGGGCCCGAGAGACCCAGTACTTC	CASSLSQGARETQYF	TRBV7-8	TRBD1	TRBJ2-5	15	.
TGTGCCAGCGCGTTCCGGGACACCGACTACGAGCAGTACTTC	CASAFRDTDYEQYF	TRBV19	.	TRBJ2-7	14	.
TGTGCCAGCAGTTACTCGGGACAGGGCAATCAGCCCCAGCATTTT	CASSYSGQGNQPQHF	TRBV6-5	TRBD1	TRBJ1-5	15	.
TGCGCCAGCAGCTTGGATGGGACAGGTCAGCGGGAGACCCAGTACTTC	CASSLDGTGQRETQYF	TRBV5-1	TRBD1	TRBJ2-5	16	.
TGTGCCAGCAGTGGGGAGCGTAATCAGCCCCAGCATTTT	CASSGERNQPQHF	TRBV2	.	TRBJ1-5	13	.
TGTGCCAGCAGTGAGGGAGGGCGAATTGGAGGTGGAAACACCATATATTTT	CASSEGGRIGGGNTIYF	TRBV6-1	.	TRBJ1-3	17	.
TGCGCCAGCAGCTTTCAGGGGGCCGGAGGCTACACCTTC	CASSFQGAGGYTF	TRBV5-1	TRBD1	TRBJ1-2	13	.
TGTGCCAGCAGCTCGACAGTTTTTAGCAATCAGCCCCAGCATTTT	CASSSTVFSNQPQHF	TRBV27	.	TRBJ1-5	15	few
TGTGCCAGCTCACCGCTTGGCGAGACCCAGTACTTC	CASSPLGETQYF	TRBV18	.	TRBJ2-5	12	.
TGTGCCAGCAGGGAACCGGGACAGGGGAAATACTATGGCTACACCTTC	CASREPGQGKYYGYTF	TRBV6-1	TRBD1	TRBJ1-2	16	.
TGTGCCAGCAGTTTATTCGGGGGGGGGAACGGCGATCAGCCCCAGCATTTT	CASSLFGGGNGDQPQHF	TRBV27	.	TRBJ1-5	17	.
TGCGCCAGCACCCCCCTGGTCGGCGGAACCACAGATACGCAGTATTTT	CASTPLVGGTTDTQYF	TRBV5-1	.	TRBJ2-3	16	.
TGCGCCAGCAGCTTCGGCGGGAGCAATGTAGATACGCAGTATTTT	CASSFGGSNVDTQYF	TRBV5-1	TRBD2	TRBJ2-3	15	.
TGTGCCAGCAGTTCTCAGGCGGCGGGACAGGAGCAGTTCTTC	CASSSQAAGQEQFF	TRBV6-5	.	TRBJ2-1	14	.
TGTGCCAGCAGTTACTCACCGACAGGGTCCTACGAGCAGTACTTC	CASSYSPTGSYEQYF	TRBV6-6	TRBD1	TRBJ2-7	15	.
TGCGCCAGCAGCTTGGGGGCAGGGGGGAACACTGAAGCTTTCTTT	CASSLGAGGNTEAFF	TRBV5-1	TRBD1	TRBJ1-1	15	once
TGTGCCACCAGCAGGACGACAGGGGTGAAGACCAAAAACATTCAGTACTTC	CATSRTTGVKTKNIQYF	TRBV15	TRBD1	TRBJ2-4	17	.